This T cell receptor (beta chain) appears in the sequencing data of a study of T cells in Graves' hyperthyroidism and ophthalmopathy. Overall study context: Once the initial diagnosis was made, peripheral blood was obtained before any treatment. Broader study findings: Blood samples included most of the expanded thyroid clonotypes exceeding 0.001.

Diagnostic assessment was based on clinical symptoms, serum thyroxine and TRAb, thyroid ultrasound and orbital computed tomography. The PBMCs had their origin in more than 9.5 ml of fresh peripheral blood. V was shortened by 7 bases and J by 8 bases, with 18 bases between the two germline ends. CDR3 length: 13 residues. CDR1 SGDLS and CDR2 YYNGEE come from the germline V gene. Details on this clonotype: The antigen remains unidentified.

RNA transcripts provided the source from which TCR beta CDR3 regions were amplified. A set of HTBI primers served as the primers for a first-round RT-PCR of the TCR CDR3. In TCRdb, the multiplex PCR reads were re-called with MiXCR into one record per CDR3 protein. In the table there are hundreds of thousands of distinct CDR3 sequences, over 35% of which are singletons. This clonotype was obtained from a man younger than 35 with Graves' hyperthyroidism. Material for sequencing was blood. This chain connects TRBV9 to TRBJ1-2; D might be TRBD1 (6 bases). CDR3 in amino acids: CASGSAGAAGYTF. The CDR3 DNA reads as TGTGCCAGCGGTTCCGCGGGGGCGGCGGGCTACACCTTC.